The clone carrying this T cell receptor beta chain has more than one count but fewer than ten. Its matching antigen is unknown. These data originate in a study of shared clonotypes between healthy human individuals. The protocol was immunoSEQ multiplex PCR, while the TCRdb copy is restricted to in-frame clones and leaves out a portion. Among some 2,500,000 clones listed, approximately 93% were seen once. The CDR3 has 13 amino acids. Trimming removed 0 bases at V and 6 bases at J, with 5 bases between. Germline CDR1 is PRHDT and CDR2 is FYEKMQ (reference sequence). Whole-study findings and limits: In contrast to clonotypes shared by all four donors, non-shared clonotypes had lower generation probabilities.

The clonotype was recovered from a man aged 18-30 years in good health. Some clones in this sample may be carry-over from other donors' samples. The sample was naive CD4+ T cells from PBMCs. The sample's subset: CD45RA+ positively selected. V gene TRBV13 combines with J gene TRBJ1-4, with D unresolved. CDR3 DNA: TGTGCCAGCAGCTTAGGCCCGGATGAAAAACTGTTTTTT. Translated, it gives CASSLGPDEKLFF.